The rows below give T cell receptor beta chains drawn from one sample of a study. Using its own MiXCR run on the 5' RACE reads, TCRdb lists one record per CDR3 protein. This sample carries tens of thousands of distinct CDR3 sequences, over 25% of them seen once, and the ten largest clones take approximately 2.1%. The sequencing input was tumor-infiltrating Tregs sorted from the breast tumor. The receptors shown here come from a female donor with breast cancer. Each CDR3 is given with its conserved first and last residue. D genes are given only for firm matches. The size entry is marked missing in some rows and otherwise reads once, few, many or a size class.

TRBV6-6	TRBJ1-6	many	TRBD1	TGTGCCAGCAGTTACTTATCAGGGGGAAATTCACCCCTCCACTTT	CASSYLSGGNSPLHF
TRBV5-1	TRBJ2-1	few	TRBD2	TGCGCCAGCAGCTTGTTGGATAGCGGGCCGCCGTTCTTC	CASSLLDSGPPFF
TRBV20-1	TRBJ2-1	many	.	TGCAGTGCTAGAGTCCCACAGTTCGATGAGCAGTTCTTC	CSARVPQFDEQFF
TRBV6-6	TRBJ1-6	.	TRBD1	TGTGCCAGCAGTAAGGAGGACAGGGATGATTCACCCCTCCACTTT	CASSKEDRDDSPLHF
TRBV4-1	TRBJ1-5	many	.	TGCGCCAGCAGCCAAGATCGGGCGCTGGCACAGCCCCAGCATTTT	CASSQDRALAQPQHF
TRBV27	TRBJ2-7	many	.	TGTGCCAGCAGATCTAAGGGGTCAATCGGGCAGTACTTC	CASRSKGSIGQYF
TRBV18	TRBJ2-1	many	.	TGTGCCAGCTCACTTACGGACAATGAGCAGTTCTTC	CASSLTDNEQFF
TRBV6-1	TRBJ1-1	few	.	TGTGCCAGCAGGCGTGTCCGGGAGATGGACACTGAAGCTTTCTTT	CASRRVREMDTEAFF
TRBV20-1	TRBJ2-1	.	TRBD2	TGCAGAGCTGGGGGGAGGGGAGCAAGCTCCTACAATGAGCAGTTCTTC	CRAGGRGASSYNEQFF
TRBV7-3	TRBJ2-1	medium-sized	.	TGTGCCAGCAGCCCGACAGGTCTTCCCTACAATGAGCAGTTCTTC	CASSPTGLPYNEQFF
TRBV25-1	TRBJ2-1	.	.	TGTGCCAGCAGTGAATATTTTCCAGGGGCCGGTGAGCAGTTCTTC	CASSEYFPGAGEQFF
TRBV4-1	TRBJ2-5	many	TRBD1	TGCGCCAGCAGCCAAGAAGGGGACAGGGGGTGGGAGACCCAGTACTTC	CASSQEGDRGWETQYF
TRBV5-4	TRBJ1-1	.	.	TGTGCCAGCAGCTACGCTCAGCTTAACACTGAAGCTTTCTTT	CASSYAQLNTEAFF
TRBV7-2	TRBJ2-1	many	.	TGTGCCAGCAGCACTTCACCGGGACGGGAGCAGTTCTTC	CASSTSPGREQFF
TRBV2	TRBJ2-1	.	.	TGTGCCAGCAGGACAGCCCGAGGCAATGAGCAGTTCTTC	CASRTARGNEQFF
TRBV24-1	TRBJ2-1	medium-sized	.	TGTGCCACCAGTGGGGACGCAGCGGATGAGCAGTTCTTC	CATSGDAADEQFF
TRBV14	TRBJ1-1	few	TRBD1	TGTGCCAGCAGCCCCCTAGGACAGGGGCGAGACGAAGCTTTCTTT	CASSPLGQGRDEAFF
TRBV4-1	TRBJ1-5	many	.	TGCGCCAGCAGCAACAGCGCCAATCAGCCCCAGCATTTT	CASSNSANQPQHF
TRBV29-1	TRBJ1-4	few	.	TGCAGCGTAGGGTATGGCACGGAAGAAAAACTGTTTTTT	CSVGYGTEEKLFF
TRBV6-5	TRBJ1-5	.	TRBD1	TGTGCCAGCAGAACACAGGGGGGGGATCAGCCCCAGCATTTT	CASRTQGGDQPQHF
TRBV5-1	TRBJ1-5	many	TRBD1	TGCGCCAGCAGCGAGGGGGCCTTCAATCAGCCCCAGCATTTT	CASSEGAFNQPQHF
TRBV5-1	TRBJ2-1	medium-sized	.	TGCGCCAGCAGCAACGGCGGGGTCCATGAGCAGTTCTTC	CASSNGGVHEQFF
TRBV5-6	TRBJ1-5	.	.	TGTGCCAGCAGCTTGGGAGGGATTAGCAATCAGCCCCAGCATTTT	CASSLGGISNQPQHF
TRBV7-9	TRBJ2-1	many	.	TGTGCCAGCAGCTTCTTGGCGGTCTCCTACAATGAGCAGTTCTTC	CASSFLAVSYNEQFF
TRBV4-2	TRBJ2-1	.	TRBD2	TGTGCCAGCAGCCCACGGACTAGCGGGAGAAACGAGCAGTTCTTC	CASSPRTSGRNEQFF
TRBV13	TRBJ2-3	many	TRBD2	TGTGCCAGCAGCTTAATTGGGCTAGCGGGAGCAGATACGCAGTATTTT	CASSLIGLAGADTQYF
TRBV18	TRBJ2-5	.	.	TGTGCCAGCTCATCACGAGAGACCCAGTACTTC	CASSSRETQYF
TRBV20-1	TRBJ2-7	few	TRBD2	TGCAGTGCGGAAGCGGGAGACTCCTACGAGCAGTACTTC	CSAEAGDSYEQYF
TRBV24-1	TRBJ1-5	.	.	TGTGCCACCAGTGATGCGGACAGTAGTAGCAATCAGCCCCAGCATTTT	CATSDADSSSNQPQHF
TRBV11-2	TRBJ2-1	.	.	TGTGCCAGCAGCTTATCATTAAACCCCTCCTACAATGAGCAGTTCTTC	CASSLSLNPSYNEQFF
TRBV6-5	TRBJ1-1	.	.	TGTGCCAGCAGTTATACAAGAGGGGGGAACACTGAAGCTTTCTTT	CASSYTRGGNTEAFF
TRBV2	TRBJ1-1	.	.	TGTGCCAGCAGTGTGGGCAGGGGCCGCTTCGGGGGCACTGAAGCTCTCTTT	CASSVGRGRFGGTEALF
TRBV12-3/TRBV12-4	TRBJ1-1	.	.	TGTGCCAGCTCCTTGGAGTGGAACACTGAAGCTTTCTTT	CASSLEWNTEAFF
TRBV24-1	TRBJ1-1	once	.	TGTGCCACTCGAGTGGGGGGCTCCACTGAAGCTTCCTTT	CATRVGGSTEASF
TRBV7-3	TRBJ1-5	.	.	TGTGCCAGCAGCTTAACACCGGGGCAGCCCCAGCATTTT	CASSLTPGQPQHF
TRBV11-2	TRBJ1-1	many	.	TGTGCCAGCAGCTTATTAAAGGGGGATGAAGCTTTCTTT	CASSLLKGDEAFF
TRBV24-1	TRBJ2-1	many	.	TGTGCCACCAGTGAGTTGGGGACGGAGAATGAGCAGTTCTTC	CATSELGTENEQFF
TRBV11-1	TRBJ2-1	many	.	TGTGCCAGCAGCCCCCCACCGATCTTC	CASSPPPIF
TRBV6-5	TRBJ1-1	many	.	TGTGCCAGCAGTTACAGGGGGGGGGGCACTGAAGCTTTCTTT	CASSYRGGGTEAFF
TRBV29-1	TRBJ1-1	few	.	TGCAGCTCCTCGGTTGAGGTCGGGGACACTGAAGCTTTCTTT	CSSSVEVGDTEAFF
TRBV24-1	TRBJ1-1	many	.	TGTGCCACCAGTGATTCGCCCATTGCGGGGGCGGGTGAAGCTTTCTTT	CATSDSPIAGAGEAFF
TRBV29-1	TRBJ1-2	many	TRBD1	TGCAGCGTATCGGGACAGAACTATGGCTACACCTTC	CSVSGQNYGYTF